This paragraph reports one T cell receptor beta chain. This clone was seen a few times. What antigen it recognizes has not been identified. Qualities for individual bases were not recorded, and no much larger clone is one base off. The entry originates in a study of OX40 agonist ivuxolimab in advanced cancers. Broadly, across the study: Ivuxolimab was an agonistic, fully human IgG2 monoclonal antibody directed against OX40 (CD134), a costimulatory receptor. Intravenous ivuxolimab was administered to patients every 2 weeks at six dose levels: 0.01, 0.1, 0.3, 1.5, 3 and 10 mg/kg. Of the 50 to 55 patients in dose escalation, around 20 had hepatocellular carcinoma, about 15 had melanoma, 9 had renal cell carcinoma and 9 had head and neck cancer. In the dose-escalation cohort, 82.7% of patients were male, and the mean age was roughly 60 years, with a range of roughly 20 to 80. Patients were allowed to have had prior anti-PD-1, anti-PD-L1 or anti-CTLA-4 therapy, and approximately 40% of the dose-escalation patients had been treated with checkpoint inhibitors. Partial responses occurred in three dose-escalation patients, of whom one had hepatocellular carcinoma and two had cutaneous melanoma. The point of sequencing TCRbeta in the periphery was to test whether ivuxolimab changed TCR sequence diversity and drove clonal T-cell expansion. The monotherapy dose-escalation portion (N ≈ 50 patients) of the phase I ivuxolimab trial is reported in the paper.

For sequencing of the TCRbeta CDR3 region, genomic DNA was extracted from the sorted cells. The immunoSEQ Assay was used for sequencing of TCRbeta CDR3 regions. Held by TCRdb, this immuneACCESS table contains in-frame sequences only and omits some clones. Under half of the omission traces to an unresolved V gene where checked; the cause of the rest is unknown. The sample data list more than 85,000 clones, and more than 85% of these were observed just once. Around 0.3% of the sample goes to the ten largest clones. The trial excluded patients who had a history of autoimmune disease or were on systemic immunosuppression. Peripheral blood for TCR sequencing was collected from all dose cohorts at baseline, on cycle 4 day 1, and on cycle 7 day 1. Samples came from an open-label, multicenter, first-in-human phase I dose-escalation trial of ivuxolimab. Adults with locally advanced or metastatic head and neck squamous cell, hepatocellular, melanoma or renal cell carcinoma were enrolled in the trial. CD4+ and CD8+ T cells were sorted separately from peripheral blood before TCR sequencing.

Inclusive of the bounding cysteine and phenylalanine, the CDR3 is 14 residues long. CDR3 DNA is the only sequence kept; it has 42 bases, read in frame from the first base. The germline V gene sets CDR1 to MNHNS and CDR2 to SASEGT. The V end loses 7 bases and the J end loses 0 bases, and a stretch of 13 bases separates them. Results and caveats for the whole study, not just this receptor: Low levels of normalized T-cell clonal expansion were also seen in some patients who did not respond. At doses of 0.1 to 3.0 mg/kg, clonal expansion of both CD4+ and CD8+ T cells in blood was seen between baseline and week 6. On average, CD8+ T cells showed more expanded clones than CD4+ T cells after ivuxolimab. Partial responders in the 0.1-3.0 mg/kg groups had among the lowest normalized peripheral clonal expansion, especially among CD8+ T cells. Antigen specificity was not determined for the clonally expanded peripheral T cells.

Rearrangement joined TRBV6-1 to TRBJ2-7, with a weak D call of TRBD2 (5 bases match). Sequences were derived from CD4+ or CD8+ T cells sorted from blood, sampled in a trial of the OX40 agonist ivuxolimab. This receptor was identified in an adult with an advanced solid tumor such as melanoma, head and neck, liver or kidney cancer. CDR3 reads: CASTLGGSSYEQYF. In nucleotide form, the sequence is TGTGCCAGCACCCTCGGAGGAAGCTCCTACGAGCAGTACTTC.